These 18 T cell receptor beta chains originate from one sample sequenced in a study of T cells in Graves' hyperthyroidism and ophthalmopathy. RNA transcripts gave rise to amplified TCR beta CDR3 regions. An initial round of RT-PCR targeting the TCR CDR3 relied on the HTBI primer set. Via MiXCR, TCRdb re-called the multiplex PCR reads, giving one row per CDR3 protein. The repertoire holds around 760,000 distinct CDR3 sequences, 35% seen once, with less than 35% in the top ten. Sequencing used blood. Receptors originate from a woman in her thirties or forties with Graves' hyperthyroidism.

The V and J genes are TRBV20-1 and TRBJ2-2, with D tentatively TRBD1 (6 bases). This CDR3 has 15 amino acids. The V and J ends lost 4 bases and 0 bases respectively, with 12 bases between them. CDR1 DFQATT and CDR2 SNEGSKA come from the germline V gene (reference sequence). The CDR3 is CSATGQRPNTGELFF. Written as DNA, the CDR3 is TGCAGTGCTACCGGACAGCGACCGAACACCGGGGAGCTGTTTTTT.

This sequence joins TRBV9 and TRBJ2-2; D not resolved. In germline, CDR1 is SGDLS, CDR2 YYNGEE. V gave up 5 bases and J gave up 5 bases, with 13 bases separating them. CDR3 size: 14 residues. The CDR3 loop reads CASSEGRSTGELFF. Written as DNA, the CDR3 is TGTGCCAGCAGTGAAGGTCGCTCGACCGGGGAGCTGTTTTTT.

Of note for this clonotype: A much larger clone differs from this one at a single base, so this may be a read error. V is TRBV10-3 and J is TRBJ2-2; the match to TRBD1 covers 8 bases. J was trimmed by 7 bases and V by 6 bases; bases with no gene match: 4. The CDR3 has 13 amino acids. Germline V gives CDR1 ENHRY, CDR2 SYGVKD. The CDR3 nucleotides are TGTGCCATCAGCCTGGACAGGGACGGGGAGCTGTTTTTT. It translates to CAISLDRDGELFF.

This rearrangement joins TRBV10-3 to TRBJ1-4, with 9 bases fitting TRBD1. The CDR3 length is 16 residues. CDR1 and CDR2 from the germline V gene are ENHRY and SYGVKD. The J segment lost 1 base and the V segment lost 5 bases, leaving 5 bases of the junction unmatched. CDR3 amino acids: CAISTRQGGTNEKLFF. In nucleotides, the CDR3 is TGTGCCATCAGTACACGACAGGGGGGAACTAATGAAAAACTGTTTTTT.

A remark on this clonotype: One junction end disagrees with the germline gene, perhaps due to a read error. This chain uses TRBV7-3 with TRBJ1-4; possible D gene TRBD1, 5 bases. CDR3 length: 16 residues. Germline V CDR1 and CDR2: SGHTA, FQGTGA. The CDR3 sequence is CASSPGRDPGWGKLFF. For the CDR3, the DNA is TGCGCCAGCAGCCCTGGCCGGGACCCCGGTTGGGGAAAACTGTTTTTT.

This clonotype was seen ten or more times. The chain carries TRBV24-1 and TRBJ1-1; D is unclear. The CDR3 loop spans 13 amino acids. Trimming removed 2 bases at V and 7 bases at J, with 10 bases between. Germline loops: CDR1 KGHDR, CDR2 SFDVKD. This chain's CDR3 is CATSDYTGSEAFF. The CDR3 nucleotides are TGTGCCACCAGTGATTATACCGGGAGTGAAGCTTTCTTT.

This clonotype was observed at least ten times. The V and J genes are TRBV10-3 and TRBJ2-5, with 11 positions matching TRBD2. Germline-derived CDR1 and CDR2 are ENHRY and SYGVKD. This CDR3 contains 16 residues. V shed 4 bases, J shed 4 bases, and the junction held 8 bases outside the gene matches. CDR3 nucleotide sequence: TGTGCCATCAGTGGTTTAGCGGGAGGGCCGGTAGAGACCCAGTACTTC. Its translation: CAISGLAGGPVETQYF.

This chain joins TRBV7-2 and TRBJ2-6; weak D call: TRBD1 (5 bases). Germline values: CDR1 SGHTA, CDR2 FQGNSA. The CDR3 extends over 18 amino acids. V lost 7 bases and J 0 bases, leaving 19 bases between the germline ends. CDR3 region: CASTQRHGASSGANVLTF. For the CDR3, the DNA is TGTGCCAGCACCCAAAGACATGGGGCCTCCTCTGGGGCCAACGTCCTGACTTTC.

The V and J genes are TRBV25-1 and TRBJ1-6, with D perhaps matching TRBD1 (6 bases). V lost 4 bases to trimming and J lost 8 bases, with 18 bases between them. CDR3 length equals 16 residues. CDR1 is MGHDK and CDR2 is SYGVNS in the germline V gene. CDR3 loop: CASSARTGTTDSPLHF. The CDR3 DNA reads TGTGCCAGCAGTGCTCGCACCGGGACAACCGATTCACCCCTCCACTTT.

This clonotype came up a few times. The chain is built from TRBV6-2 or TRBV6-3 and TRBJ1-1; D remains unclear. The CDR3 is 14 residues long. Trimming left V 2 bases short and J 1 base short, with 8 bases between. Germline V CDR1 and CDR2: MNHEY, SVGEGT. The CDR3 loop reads CASSYQYPNTEAFF. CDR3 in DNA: TGTGCCAGCAGTTACCAATACCCGAACACTGAAGCTTTCTTT.

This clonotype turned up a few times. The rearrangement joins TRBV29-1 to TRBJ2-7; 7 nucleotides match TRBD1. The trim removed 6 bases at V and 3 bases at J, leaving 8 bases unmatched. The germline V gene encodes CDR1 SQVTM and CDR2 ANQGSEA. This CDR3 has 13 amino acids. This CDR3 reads CSVRPGQHYEQYF. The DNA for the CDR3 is TGCAGCGTGCGACCGGGACAGCACTACGAGCAGTACTTC.

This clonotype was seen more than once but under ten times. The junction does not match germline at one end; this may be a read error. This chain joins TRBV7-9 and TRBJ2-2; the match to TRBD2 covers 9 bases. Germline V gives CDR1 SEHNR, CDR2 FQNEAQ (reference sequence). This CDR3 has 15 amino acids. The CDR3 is CASSLGGRDNNEQFF. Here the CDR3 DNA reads TGTGCCAGCAGCTTAGGCGGGAGGGACAACAATGAGCAGTTTTTT.

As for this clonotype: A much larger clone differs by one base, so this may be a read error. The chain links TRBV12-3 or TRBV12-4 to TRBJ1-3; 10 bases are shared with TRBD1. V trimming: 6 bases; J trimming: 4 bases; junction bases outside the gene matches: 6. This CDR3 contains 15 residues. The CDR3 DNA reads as TGTGCCAGCAGGTACGGGACAGGGGTCGGAAACACCATATATTTT. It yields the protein CASRYGTGVGNTIYF.

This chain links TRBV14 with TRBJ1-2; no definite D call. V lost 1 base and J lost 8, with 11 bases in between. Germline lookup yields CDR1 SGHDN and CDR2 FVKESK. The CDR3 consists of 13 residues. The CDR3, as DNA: TGTGCCAGCAGCCAAGTTGGGTCTTTGGGCTACACCTTC. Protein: CASSQVGSLGYTF.

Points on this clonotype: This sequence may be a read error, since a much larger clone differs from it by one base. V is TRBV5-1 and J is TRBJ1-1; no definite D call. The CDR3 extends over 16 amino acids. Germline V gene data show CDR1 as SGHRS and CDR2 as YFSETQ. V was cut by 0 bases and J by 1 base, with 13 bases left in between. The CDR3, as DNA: TGCGCCAGCAGCTTGGGGCCAGCATCAGGGAACACTGAAGCTTTCTTT. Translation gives CASSLGPASGNTEAFF.

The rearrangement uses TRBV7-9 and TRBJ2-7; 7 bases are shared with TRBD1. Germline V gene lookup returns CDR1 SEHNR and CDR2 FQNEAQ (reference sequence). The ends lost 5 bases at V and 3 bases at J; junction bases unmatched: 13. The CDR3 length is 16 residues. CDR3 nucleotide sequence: TGTGCCAGCAGCCTTAGAGGGTCGGACAGGAACTACGAGCAGTACTTC. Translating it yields CASSLRGSDRNYEQYF.

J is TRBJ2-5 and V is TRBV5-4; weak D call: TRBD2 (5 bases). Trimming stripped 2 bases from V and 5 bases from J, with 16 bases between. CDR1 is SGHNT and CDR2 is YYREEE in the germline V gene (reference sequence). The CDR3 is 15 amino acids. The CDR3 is CASSLYGGPQETQYF. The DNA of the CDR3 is TGTGCCAGCAGCTTATACGGCGGGCCACAGGAGACCCAGTACTTC. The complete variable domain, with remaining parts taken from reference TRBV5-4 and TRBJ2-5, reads ETGVTQSPTHLIKTRGQQVTLRCSSQSGHNTVSWYQQALGQGPQFIFQYYREEENGRGNFPPRFSGLQFPNYSSELNVNALELDDSALYLCASSLYGGPQETQYFGPGTRLLVL.

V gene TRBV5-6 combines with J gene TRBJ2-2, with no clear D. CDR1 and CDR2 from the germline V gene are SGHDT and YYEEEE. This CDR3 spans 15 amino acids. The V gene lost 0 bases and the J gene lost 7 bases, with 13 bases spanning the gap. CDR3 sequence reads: CASSLERYSGGELFF. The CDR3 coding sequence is TGTGCCAGCAGCTTGGAAAGGTATTCAGGCGGGGAGCTGTTTTTT.